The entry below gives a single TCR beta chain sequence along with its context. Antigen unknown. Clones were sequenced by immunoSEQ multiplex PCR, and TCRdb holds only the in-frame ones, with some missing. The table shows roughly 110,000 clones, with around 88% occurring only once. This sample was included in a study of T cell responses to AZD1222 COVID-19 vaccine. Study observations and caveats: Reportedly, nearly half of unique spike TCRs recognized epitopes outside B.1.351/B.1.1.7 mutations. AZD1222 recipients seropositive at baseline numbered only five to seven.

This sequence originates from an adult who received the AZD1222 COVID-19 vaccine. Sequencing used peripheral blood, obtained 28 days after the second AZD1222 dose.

The CDR3 nucleotides are TGTGCCAGCAGCTTAGGGACAGTTAGCAATCAGCCCCAGCATTTT. Its translation: CASSLGTVSNQPQHF. The chain joins TRBV11-2 to TRBJ1-5; D possibly corresponds to TRBD1 (6 bases). V lost 1 base, J lost 0 bases, and 7 bases lay in between. CDR3 length equals 15 residues. Per the germline V gene, CDR1 is SGHAT and CDR2 is FQNNGV.